What follows are 17 T cell receptor beta chains derived from one specimen sequenced in a study of T-cell reconstitution after alpha-beta-depleted transplantation in children (dated by TCRdb to 2016 to 2018). Receptor libraries were prepared by PCR. Sequencer: Illumina HiSeq 2500. Molecular barcoding was employed in the preparation of TCR libraries, with unique molecular identifiers being used to normalize TCRbeta repertoire quantification. Clones were called with MiXCR by TCRdb after fastp trimmed the public reads at Q25, and only in-frame beta chains were retained. Each entry is one CDR3 protein sequence, shown with its most common DNA and genes. For this sample the table gives 400,000 to 500,000 distinct CDR3 sequences, of which 11% were detected only once. About 5% of the sample is in the top ten clones. The material was PBMCs from the stem cell graft donor, obtained from the stem cell graft. The receptors come from a human donor who donated a stem cell graft to a child with acute myeloid leukemia.

This clonotype came up a few times. The chain recombines TRBV6-2 or TRBV6-3 with TRBJ2-1, with D maybe TRBD2 (6 bases). Deletions cut 0 bases from V and 0 bases from J, with 9 bases between. Looked up from germline, CDR1 is MNHEY and CDR2 is SVGEGT. This CDR3 has 16 amino acids. DNA of the CDR3: TGTGCCAGCAGTTACTCGGGACTTCCCTCCTACAATGAGCAGTTCTTC. Residues: CASSYSGLPSYNEQFF.

CDR3 amino acids: CASSPNPGSNEQFF. CDR3 nucleotide sequence: TGTGCCAGCTCACCAAATCCAGGAAGCAATGAGCAGTTCTTC. The chain joins TRBV18 to TRBJ2-1; D gene unclear. From germline, CDR1 is KGHSH and CDR2 LQKENI. Trimming took 2 bases from V and 6 from J, leaving 11 bases between them. The CDR3 is 14 amino acids.

This clonotype has only a few counts. This rearrangement joins TRBV7-9 to TRBJ2-1, with 7 bases fitting TRBD1. After removal of 6 bases from V and 4 bases from J, the junction contained 6 bases not matched to a gene. This CDR3 region has 14 residues. Germline V gives CDR1 SEHNR, CDR2 FQNEAQ (reference sequence). CDR3 DNA sequence: TGTGCCAGCAGAGCACCGGGACAGTACAATGAGCAGTTCTTC. It translates to CASRAPGQYNEQFF.

The chain recombines TRBV20-1 with TRBJ2-7, with 8 bases that match TRBD2. The J segment lost 6 bases and the V segment lost 3 bases, leaving 4 bases of the junction unmatched. This CDR3 has 12 amino acids. Germline V CDR1 and CDR2: DFQATT, SNEGSKA (reference sequence). The CDR3 bases are TGCAGTGCTAGTGTCCTAGCGGGCGAGCAGTACTTC. It is translated as CSASVLAGEQYF.

V and J are TRBV5-1 and TRBJ2-1, with D uncertain. This CDR3 has 13 amino acids. Trimming removed 4 bases from V and 8 bases from J, with 13 bases in between. Germline CDR1 and CDR2: SGHRS and YFSETQ. The CDR3 loop reads CASSLDRLDEQFF. The CDR3 bases are TGCGCCAGCAGCCTCGATAGACTGGATGAGCAGTTCTTC. The complete variable domain, with remaining parts taken from reference TRBV5-1 and TRBJ2-1, reads KAGVTQTPRYLIKTRGQQVTLSCSPISGHRSVSWYQQTPGQGLQFLFEYFSETQRNKGNFPGRFSGRQFSNSRSEMNVSTLELGDSALYLCASSLDRLDEQFFGPGTRLTVL.

This clonotype was observed a few times. J is TRBJ1-2 and V is TRBV12-3 or TRBV12-4, with no clear D. The CDR3 is 12 residues long. Trimming left V 6 bases short and J 4 bases short, with 9 bases between. The CDR3 DNA reads TGTGCCAGCAGCGTGGAGCCCTATGGCTACACCTTC. It encodes CASSVEPYGYTF.

This clonotype has a count of ten or more. The CDR3 spells CSARSSETQYF. The DNA of the CDR3 is TGCAGTGCTCGTAGCAGTGAGACCCAGTACTTC. The genes are TRBV20-1 and TRBJ2-5; no reliable D call. Trimming left V 5 bases short and J 5 bases short, with 9 bases between. The CDR3 is made up of 11 amino acids. The V gene's germline CDR1 is DFQATT and CDR2 SNEGSKA (reference sequence).

This clonotype was found a few times. The gene calls are TRBV6-1 and TRBJ1-1; D gene uncertain. The CDR3 spans 13 residues. In germline, CDR1 is MNHNS, CDR2 SASEGT. Trimming removed 6 bases at V and 1 base at J, with 9 bases between. The CDR3 reads CASRRERNTEAFF. In DNA form, the CDR3 reads TGTGCCAGCAGGAGAGAGAGGAACACTGAAGCTTTCTTT.

The chain combines TRBV30 with TRBJ2-7, with 8 bases matching TRBD1. The junction had 9 bases not matched to a gene; V was cut back by 5 bases and J by 6 bases. There are 13 residues in the CDR3. Germline lookup yields CDR1 GTSNPN and CDR2 SVGIG (reference sequence). CDR3 loop: CAWQTGEASEQYF. The DNA of the CDR3 is TGTGCCTGGCAGACAGGGGAGGCTTCCGAGCAGTACTTC.

The V call is TRBV20-1, the J call TRBJ2-7; D possibly uses TRBD1 or TRBD2 (5 bases each). Germline CDR1 is DFQATT and CDR2 is SNEGSKA (reference sequence). V was clipped by 5 bases and J by 4 bases, with 15 bases between them. The CDR3 consists of 13 residues. CDR3 sequence: CSAPGRRTYEQYF. CDR3 sequence (DNA): TGCAGTGCTCCGGGACGAAGGACTTACGAGCAGTACTTC.

The chain employs TRBV20-1 and TRBJ2-7; 7 positions match TRBD1. The CDR3 extends over 14 amino acids. Germline CDR1 and CDR2: DFQATT and SNEGSKA (reference sequence). V dropped 2 bases and J dropped 2; count of bases not matched to a gene: 6. The CDR3 nucleotides read TGCAGTGCTAGAAGGGACAGCTCAACCTACGAGCAGTACTTC. Protein product: CSARRDSSTYEQYF.

This clonotype came up many times. The V gene is TRBV7-3, the J gene TRBJ2-1, with D possibly being TRBD1 (7 bases). CDR1 and CDR2 from the germline V gene are SGHTA and FQGTGA. The germline V and J ends were trimmed by 2 bases and 6 bases, with 17 bases remaining between them. The CDR3 has 16 residues. The CDR3 spells CASSLRGRGALNEQFF. The CDR3, as DNA: TGTGCCAGCAGCTTACGCGGCAGGGGGGCCCTCAATGAGCAGTTCTTC. Combining the CDR3 with reference TRBV7-3 and TRBJ2-1 gives the whole variable domain GAGVSQTPSNKVTEKGKYVELRCDPISGHTALYWYRQSLGQGPEFLIYFQGTGAADDSGLPNDRFFAVRPEGSVSTLKIQRTERGDSAVYLCASSLRGRGALNEQFFGPGTRLTVL.

This clonotype was picked up a small number of times. This chain uses TRBV5-1 with TRBJ2-4, with 9 bases fitting TRBD1. This CDR3 is built from 16 residues. V trimming: 0 bases; J trimming: 8 bases; junction bases outside the gene matches: 9. Germline CDR1 and CDR2: SGHRS and YFSETQ. The DNA for the CDR3 is TGCGCCAGCAGCTTGGGGACAGGGGACTTTAGCGACATTCAGTACTTC. This sequence encodes CASSLGTGDFSDIQYF.

This clonotype was seen ten or more times. This chain connects TRBV7-9 to TRBJ1-1, with 7 nucleotides matching TRBD1. The ends lost 2 bases at V and 3 bases at J; junction bases unmatched: 3. CDR1 is SEHNR and CDR2 is FQNEAQ in the germline V gene (reference sequence). This CDR3 has 14 amino acids. In DNA form, the CDR3 reads TGTGCCAGCAGCTTAACCAGGGGGGACACTGAAGCTTTCTTT. Translated: CASSLTRGDTEAFF.

The rearrangement links TRBV25-1 to TRBJ2-3; TRBD2 might be the D (5 bases). CDR1 is MGHDK and CDR2 is SYGVNS in the germline V gene. The CDR3 has 14 residues. Between the trimmed V and J ends, which lost 10 bases and 6 bases, there was a span of 20 bases. In DNA, the CDR3 is TGTGCCACCGGGATGTCTAAAGCTTCGGATACGCAGTATTTT. It codes for CATGMSKASDTQYF.

This clonotype was detected many times. This sequence joins TRBV5-1 and TRBJ2-7; no reliable D call. The V end lost 3 bases, the J end lost 6 bases, and 10 bases lay between the germline ends. Germline V gene lookup returns CDR1 SGHRS and CDR2 YFSETQ. CDR3 length: 12 residues. The CDR3 loop is CASSSGMGEQYF. DNA of the CDR3: TGCGCCAGCAGCTCGGGCATGGGCGAGCAGTACTTC.

This clonotype was seen many times. J is TRBJ2-7 and V is TRBV7-2, with 11 bases fitting TRBD2. The CDR3 has 16 amino acids. V was pared by 5 bases and J by 0 bases, with 6 bases of the junction left unmatched. Germline values: CDR1 SGHTA, CDR2 FQGNSA. As DNA, the CDR3 is TGTGCCAGCAGCCCCCGACTAGCGGGAAGCTCCTACGAGCAGTACTTC. This sequence encodes CASSPRLAGSSYEQYF.